This TCR beta chain was observed in a study of early T cells in non-severe SARS-CoV-2 infection. Study-wide points: Anti-spike CD8 responses were favored in VDJdb matching, and private and CD4 specificities were missed.

About this clonotype itself: The antigen is unknown.

Attached unique molecular identifiers marked individual cDNA molecules. MiXCR, applied by TCRdb to the 5' RACE reads, yields one record per CDR3 protein. This sample has roughly 120,000 distinct CDR3 sequences, with roughly 12% found just once. V dropped 7 bases and J dropped 2; count of bases not matched to a gene: 5. The CDR3 extends over 14 amino acids. CDR1 is SNHLY, CDR2 FYNNEI, per germline. The V and J genes are TRBV2 and TRBJ2-3; 8 bases match TRBD2. This sequence originates from an adult who was a healthcare worker with PCR-confirmed SARS-CoV-2 infection or an uninfected control (not recorded which). Material: whole blood, obtained at baseline. As DNA, the CDR3 is TGTGCCAGCACTGAGCGGGGGTCCACAGATACGCAGTATTTT. Translated: CASTERGSTDTQYF.